Listed below are T cell receptor beta chains from one sample, sequenced in a study of cytomegalovirus exposure and HLA in healthy donors. Repertoires were generated with immunoSEQ multiplex PCR, while TCRdb's copy carries only in-frame clones and drops some. The table has roughly 98,000 clones, around 88% seen once. The sequenced material came from PBMCs. Source of these receptors: a woman younger than 45 in good health and CMV-seronegative. The CDR3 runs from the conserved cysteine through the conserved F or W. Each record gives: V gene, clone size, J gene, D gene, CDR3 DNA, CDR3 protein. A D gene is named only where the DNA matches it firmly. Size tells how often a clone was seen (once, few, many) or the class of an expanded clone, and some rows leave it out.

V: TRBV4-1
size: .
J: TRBJ1-6
D: TRBD1
DNA: TGCGCCAGCAGCGCTGGGGACAGGGGGGAGAGGTCACCCCTCCACTTT
CDR3: CASSAGDRGERSPLHF

V: TRBV23-1
size: .
J: TRBJ1-4
D: .
DNA: TGCGCCAGCGCTAATCCGGGACATATGGATGAAAAACTGTTTTTT
CDR3: CASANPGHMDEKLFF

V: TRBV4-3
size: .
J: TRBJ2-3
D: .
DNA: TGCGCCAGCAGCCGGGGCGTGACAGATACGCAGTATTTT
CDR3: CASSRGVTDTQYF

V: TRBV10-2
size: .
J: TRBJ2-1
D: TRBD1
DNA: TGCGCCAGCGGATTGGGACAGGCCTTAAATGAGCAGTTCTTC
CDR3: CASGLGQALNEQFF

V: TRBV27
size: .
J: TRBJ2-1
D: TRBD1
DNA: TGTGCCAGCAGTATCTCCGGGACAGGGAACTACAATGAGCAGTTCTTC
CDR3: CASSISGTGNYNEQFF

V: TRBV4-3
size: .
J: TRBJ2-3
D: .
DNA: TGCGCCAGCAGCCTTCAAGGGGGGGCGCGCACAGATACGCAGTATTTT
CDR3: CASSLQGGARTDTQYF

V: TRBV9
size: .
J: TRBJ2-7
D: TRBD1
DNA: TGTGCCAGCAGCGTAGGGGACAGGGAGCTGGGCGAGCAGTACTTC
CDR3: CASSVGDRELGEQYF

V: TRBV5-6
size: .
J: TRBJ2-3
D: .
DNA: TGTGCCAGCAGCCCCCGCGGGCGGCGCGGGGGCACAGATACGCAGTATTTT
CDR3: CASSPRGRRGGTDTQYF

V: TRBV29-1
size: .
J: TRBJ2-1
D: TRBD1
DNA: TGCAGCGTTTTGGGCCCCCCGGGACAGGGAAGCTCCTACAATGAGCAGTTCTTC
CDR3: CSVLGPPGQGSSYNEQFF

V: TRBV28
size: .
J: TRBJ2-7
D: .
DNA: TGTGCCAGCAGTTCTTCTTACGAGCAGTACTTC
CDR3: CASSSSYEQYF

V: TRBV2
size: .
J: TRBJ1-1
D: TRBD1
DNA: TGTGCCAGCAGCGACGACAGGGGCACTGAAGCTTTCTTT
CDR3: CASSDDRGTEAFF

V: TRBV5-1
size: .
J: TRBJ1-5
D: .
DNA: TGCGCCAGCAGCCCCCGGGGGGGCAATCAGCCCCAGCATTTT
CDR3: CASSPRGGNQPQHF

V: TRBV7-8
size: .
J: TRBJ2-7
D: TRBD1
DNA: TGTGCCAGCAGCACGGACAGGAGTTCCTACGAGCAGTACTTC
CDR3: CASSTDRSSYEQYF

V: TRBV6-1
size: .
J: TRBJ1-5
D: TRBD1
DNA: TGTGCCAGCAGTGAATGGGGGGCGACAGGGGCTCCCTTACGGCCCCAGCATTTT
CDR3: CASSEWGATGAPLRPQHF

V: TRBV29-1
size: .
J: TRBJ1-2
D: .
DNA: TGCAGCGTTGAGGACCACAGGGCGGCTAACTATGGCTACACCTTC
CDR3: CSVEDHRAANYGYTF

V: TRBV4-1
size: .
J: TRBJ2-5
D: .
DNA: TGCGCCAGCAGCTCACAAGAGACCCAGTACTTC
CDR3: CASSSQETQYF

V: TRBV11-2
size: .
J: TRBJ1-5
D: TRBD1
DNA: TGTGCCAGCAGCTCGACAGGGGCAGACCAGCCCCAGCATTTT
CDR3: CASSSTGADQPQHF

V: TRBV19
size: .
J: TRBJ2-1
D: TRBD1
DNA: TGTGCCAGTAGGAGGGACAGGGGAGAAGTTGAGCAGTTCTTC
CDR3: CASRRDRGEVEQFF

V: TRBV5-1
size: .
J: TRBJ2-1
D: .
DNA: TGCGCCAGCAGCTTATCGGGAGTGTCCTACAATGAGCAGTTCTTC
CDR3: CASSLSGVSYNEQFF

V: TRBV7-9
size: .
J: TRBJ1-5
D: .
DNA: TGTGCCAGCAGCTACCTTCAGAAGCCCCAGCATTTT
CDR3: CASSYLQKPQHF

V: TRBV7-9
size: .
J: TRBJ2-4
D: TRBD2
DNA: TGTGCCAGCAGCTTGTCCGGGGGGGCAACCAAAAACATTCAGTACTTC
CDR3: CASSLSGGATKNIQYF

V: TRBV29-1
size: .
J: TRBJ2-5
D: TRBD2
DNA: TGCAGCGTGATGACTAGCGGGAGGGGGGAGACCCAGTACTTC
CDR3: CSVMTSGRGETQYF

V: TRBV9
size: .
J: TRBJ2-2
D: .
DNA: TGTGCCAGCAGCCCCCGGACAAACACCGGGGAGCTGTTTTTT
CDR3: CASSPRTNTGELFF

V: TRBV2
size: .
J: TRBJ1-2
D: .
DNA: TGTGCCAGCAGTGCATCCGAGGGTAGCTATGGCTACACCTTC
CDR3: CASSASEGSYGYTF

V: TRBV28
size: .
J: TRBJ1-2
D: TRBD1
DNA: TGTGCCAGCAGTTTAACCGGGACAGGGAGGCATGGCTACACCTTC
CDR3: CASSLTGTGRHGYTF

V: TRBV2
size: .
J: TRBJ1-2
D: .
DNA: TGTGCCAGCAATAATCGAGGATTATATGGCTACACCTTC
CDR3: CASNNRGLYGYTF

V: TRBV5-1
size: few
J: TRBJ2-7
D: TRBD1
DNA: TGCGCCAGCAGCTTGTTGGGACAGGGCACCTACGAGCAGTACTTC
CDR3: CASSLLGQGTYEQYF

V: TRBV11-3
size: .
J: TRBJ1-3
D: .
DNA: TGTGCCAGCAGCGGGGGGTTAACTGGAAACACCATATATTTT
CDR3: CASSGGLTGNTIYF

V: TRBV5-1
size: .
J: TRBJ2-7
D: TRBD2
DNA: TGCGCCAGCAGCCGAAATTTCTTCGGGGCGGGAGGTAACCACGAGCAGTACTTC
CDR3: CASSRNFFGAGGNHEQYF

V: TRBV28
size: .
J: TRBJ1-1
D: .
DNA: TGTGCCAGCACCTACGGGGGTAGGGGCACTGAAGCTTTCTTT
CDR3: CASTYGGRGTEAFF

V: TRBV5-1
size: .
J: TRBJ1-1
D: TRBD1
DNA: TGCGCCAGCAGCTGGGGGACAGGGGGCGTAACGGCTTTCTTT
CDR3: CASSWGTGGVTAFF

V: TRBV6-1
size: once
J: TRBJ1-4
D: .
DNA: TGTGCCGGACGCCCCCCAGGGAACGAAAAACTGTTTTTT
CDR3: CAGRPPGNEKLFF

V: TRBV4-3
size: .
J: TRBJ1-2
D: .
DNA: TGCGCCAGCAGCCAAGGGTCAGGGTGGCTTGGCTACACCTTC
CDR3: CASSQGSGWLGYTF

V: TRBV6-6
size: .
J: TRBJ2-3
D: TRBD2
DNA: TGTGCCAGCAGTACGGGCGGGAGGACTGGCACAGATACGCAGTATTTT
CDR3: CASSTGGRTGTDTQYF

V: TRBV6-5
size: .
J: TRBJ1-5
D: TRBD1
DNA: TGTGCCAGCAGTCAATCGGGACAGGGGAATCAGCCCCAGCATTTT
CDR3: CASSQSGQGNQPQHF

V: TRBV7-7
size: .
J: TRBJ2-1
D: .
DNA: TGTGCTAGCAGCTTAGAGTCCGGGGGTGGGCAGTTCTTC
CDR3: CASSLESGGGQFF

V: TRBV9
size: few
J: TRBJ1-2
D: .
DNA: TGTGCCAGCAGCGTAGCTACTGGAGGCTATGGCTACACCTTC
CDR3: CASSVATGGYGYTF

V: TRBV18
size: .
J: TRBJ2-2
D: .
DNA: TGTGCCAGCTCACCCCGCGCATCTCAGGGCACCGGGGAGCTGTTTTTT
CDR3: CASSPRASQGTGELFF

V: TRBV11-3
size: .
J: TRBJ2-3
D: TRBD2
DNA: TGTGCCAGCAGCTCGGGACTAGCGGGTGATACGCAGTATTTT
CDR3: CASSSGLAGDTQYF